This TCR beta chain derives from a study of patients and donors after allogeneic stem cell transplantation. TCRdb fed the RT-PCR reads into MiXCR, producing one record per CDR3 protein. The table has more than 850,000 distinct CDR3 sequences, about a sixth seen once. The V gene end was trimmed by 0 bases and the J gene end by 6 bases; junction bases not matched to a gene: 3. CDR3 length: 13 residues. Germline CDR1 reads SGHDT; CDR2 reads YYEEEE. Material for sequencing was blood, either unsorted or a sorted T cell fraction (not recorded which). The receptor was isolated from a human donor who was either an allogeneic HSCT recipient or a stem cell or donor lymphocyte infusion donor (not recorded which). It is not recorded whose cells these are; they may come from a transplant donor. The J gene is TRBJ2-7, the V gene TRBV5-6; 7 bases match TRBD2. The CDR3 nucleotides read TGTGCCAGCAGCTTGGGCGGGACTACCGAGCAGTACTTC. Translation: CASSLGGTTEQYF.